This T cell receptor beta chain stems from a study of blood T cell repertoires in COVID-19 (dated by TCRdb to the early 2020s). Turning to the overall study: Collaborator samples came from the United States, Italy and Spain and covered acute and convalescent phases of COVID-19. The prospective study material was composed of cDNA or gDNA derived from T cells, B-cell-depleted T cells, or PBMCs. Subjects who had been exposed to COVID-19, were actively infected with it, or had recovered from it provided the deeply sampled blood TCRbeta repertoires that made up the dataset. A freely available public database, intended as a resource for researchers studying the immune response to SARS-CoV-2, is where the repertoires were released. Samples were obtained from the ongoing ImmuneRACE study (first 160 participants) and from some 1,300 subjects provided by 6 global collaborators. A de-identified subject ID, COVID-19 status, age in years and sex were almost always included in the sample metadata. Where available, HLA class I and class II types were obtained from metadata supplied by the sample provider rather than from assay-based typing.

TCRbeta CDR3 regions were amplified from genomic DNA by means of the immunoSEQ Assay, a bias-controlled multiplex PCR. In the original analysis: The number of nucleated cells in each sample was estimated by amplification of reference gene primers within the assay. Sequence reads were collapsed and filtered to measure the absolute abundance of every unique TCRbeta CDR3 rearrangement. Productive Simpson clonality was computed per sample as the square root of Simpson's diversity index over productive rearrangements. Sourced from immuneACCESS, this table was stored by TCRdb with only in-frame sequences that have V and J called. A share of the clones is absent; for the studies checked, an unresolved V gene accounts for under half, and the remainder has no known explanation. Clone size and V and J calls were adopted from that table, with D and trimming inferred from the DNA. The sample table lists 90,000 to 100,000 clones, around 75% of them with a count of one. The ten largest clonotypes hold less than 25% of the sample.

The germline ends are 14 bases apart after V is trimmed by 2 bases and J by 3 bases. Reading the germline V gene gives CDR1 SGHTA and CDR2 FQGNSA. The cysteine opens and the phenylalanine closes a CDR3 of 15 amino acids. Only the CDR3 portion is preserved as DNA: 45 bases, with reading frame beginning at the first base. On the study overall, not on this receptor specifically: The amount of clinical and demographic metadata varied by source and participant and was provided uncurated.

A single count supports this clone. Its antigen is still unknown. Base qualities are missing; no much larger clone stands one base away. Whole blood was collected in K2EDTA tubes by collaborating institutions according to the institutions' own protocols. For TCRbeta analysis, collaborators shipped samples in one of three forms: frozen whole blood, isolated PBMCs, or DNA extracted from either of those sample types. The clonotype originates from a man in his 70s with acute or convalescent COVID-19. The sequencing input was peripheral blood. The V and J genes are TRBV7-2 and TRBJ2-7, and possibly TRBD2, on 6 matching bases. The DNA sequence reads TGTGCCAGCAGCTTAATGGGGGGATCCTTCTACGAGCAGTACTTC. Its translation reads: CASSLMGGSFYEQYF.